The 21 T cell receptor beta chains given below trace back to one sample, sequenced in a study of beta chain features in type 1 diabetes. Expressed TCRB transcripts were sequenced because the entire RNA isolate underwent reverse transcription. Clones were read by immunoSEQ multiplex PCR, and TCRdb kept only the in-frame ones, dropping some. The sample shows 38,000 or so clones, about two thirds of them seen only once. Sequencing input: Tregs from blood. These TCRs come from a woman aged 25-40 years in good health.

This clone showed up just a few times. This chain joins TRBV5-1 and TRBJ2-1; TRBD2 matches 7 bases. Germline CDR1 and CDR2: SGHRS and YFSETQ. The J segment lost 2 bases and the V segment lost 4 bases, leaving 6 bases of the junction unmatched. CDR3 length equals 15 residues. The CDR3, as DNA: TGCGCCAGCAGCCTGGGGCGGGGGACCTACAATGAGCAGTTCTTC. Its translation is CASSLGRGTYNEQFF.

This clone has only one observation. The chain joins TRBV4-1 to TRBJ2-1, with 13 bases that match TRBD2. Germline values: CDR1 MGHRA, CDR2 YSYEKL. This CDR3 spans 17 amino acids. Unmatched junction bases numbered 7, after V lost 1 base and J lost 7 bases. The CDR3 loop is CASSQARGTSGTNEQFF. CDR3 sequence (DNA): TGCGCCAGCAGCCAAGCCCGAGGGACTAGCGGGACAAATGAGCAGTTCTTC.

This clone was found a few times. The chain has TRBV7-3 and TRBJ2-3, with TRBD2 identical over 10 bases. Germline-derived CDR1 and CDR2 are SGHTA and FQGTGA. The J segment lost 5 bases and the V segment lost 0 bases, leaving 8 bases of the junction unmatched. The CDR3 contains 17 residues. The CDR3 DNA reads TGTGCCAGCAGCTTAACTGGCCTAGCGGGGGCGGGAGATACGCAGTATTTT. Encoded protein: CASSLTGLAGAGDTQYF.

The chain uses TRBV11-3 and TRBJ2-1; no clear D. Between the trimmed V and J ends, which lost 1 base and 6 bases, there was a span of 7 bases. CDR1 and CDR2 from the germline V gene are SGHNT and YENEEA. This CDR3 spans 13 amino acids. Written as DNA, the CDR3 is TGTGCCAGCAGCTTAGGCAACATCAATGAGCAGTTCTTC. Translation gives CASSLGNINEQFF.

The chain couples TRBV30 to TRBJ1-1, with D tentatively TRBD1 (6 bases). The V end lost 2 bases, the J end lost 0 bases, and 13 bases lay between the germline ends. This CDR3 region has 15 residues. CDR1 GTSNPN and CDR2 SVGIG come from the germline V gene (reference sequence). The CDR3 DNA reads as TGTGCCTGGAGTTCACCCGACAGGCTGAACACTGAAGCTTTCTTT. Translating gives CAWSSPDRLNTEAFF.

This clone occurred once. V and J are TRBV7-9 and TRBJ2-3, with D tentatively TRBD2 (6 bases). V gave up 2 bases and J gave up 8 bases, with 20 bases separating them. CDR1 and CDR2 (germline): SEHNR, FQNEAQ (reference sequence). The CDR3 is made up of 16 amino acids. The CDR3 loop reads CASSLLYGTPPSTQYF. The CDR3 DNA reads TGTGCCAGCAGCTTATTATACGGGACTCCCCCGAGTACGCAGTATTTT.

V gene TRBV6-5 combines with J gene TRBJ2-1, with 11 bases that match TRBD2. V was clipped by 8 bases and J by 2 bases; unmatched bases: 2. Germline V gives CDR1 MNHEY, CDR2 SVGAGI. The CDR3 spans 14 residues. DNA for the CDR3: TGTGCCAGCCTAGCGGGAGGCACCTACAATGAGCAGTTCTTC. Translating gives CASLAGGTYNEQFF.

The chain joins TRBV28 to TRBJ1-1; a weak D match, TRBD1 (6 bases). In germline, CDR1 is MDHEN, CDR2 SYDVKM. V lost 5 bases, J lost 11 bases, and 12 bases lay in between. There are 11 residues in the CDR3. The CDR3 region is CASSGQNRAFF. In DNA, the CDR3 is TGTGCCAGCAGTGGACAGAATCGGGCTTTCTTT.

This sequence joins TRBV5-1 and TRBJ2-5; 14 nucleotides agree with TRBD2. V was clipped by 3 bases and J by 5 bases; unmatched bases: 6. The CDR3 has 16 amino acids. Germline V gene data show CDR1 as SGHRS and CDR2 as YFSETQ. The chain's CDR3 is CASSWGTSGSGETQYF. The CDR3 nucleotides read TGCGCCAGCAGCTGGGGGACTAGCGGGAGTGGTGAGACCCAGTACTTC. Full variable domain (rest looked up from reference TRBV5-1 and TRBJ2-5): KAGVTQTPRYLIKTRGQQVTLSCSPISGHRSVSWYQQTPGQGLQFLFEYFSETQRNKGNFPGRFSGRQFSNSRSEMNVSTLELGDSALYLCASSWGTSGSGETQYFGPGTRLLVL.

This sequence joins TRBV7-7 and TRBJ2-5; possibly TRBD2 for D (5 bases). CDR3 length equals 13 residues. From germline, CDR1 is SSHAT and CDR2 FNYEAQ (reference sequence). CDR3 bases: TGTGCTACCTCGGTTGGACTCGCGGAGACCCAGTACTTC. This codes for CATSVGLAETQYF.

V usage is TRBV29-1 and J usage is TRBJ2-4; D is possibly TRBD1 (5 bases). Trimming pared 4 bases from V and 3 bases from J, leaving 10 bases between. The CDR3 runs 13 residues. Germline loops: CDR1 SQVTM, CDR2 ANQGSEA. The CDR3 here is CSVGSRGKNIQYF. DNA for the CDR3: TGCAGCGTTGGATCTAGGGGCAAAAACATTCAGTACTTC.

This clone was found a few times. The chain couples TRBV7-2 to TRBJ2-1; D possibly corresponds to TRBD2 (6 bases). V was shortened by 0 bases and J by 5 bases, with 11 bases between the two germline ends. CDR1 SGHTA and CDR2 FQGNSA come from the germline V gene. The CDR3 spans 15 residues. The CDR3 here is CASSLAGTAHNEQFF. In DNA form, the CDR3 reads TGTGCCAGCAGCTTAGCGGGGACTGCGCACAATGAGCAGTTCTTC.

The chain joins TRBV28 to TRBJ2-1, with 12 bases lining up with TRBD2. V lost 3 bases and J lost 8; bases outside the gene matches: 5. The V gene's germline CDR1 is MDHEN and CDR2 SYDVKM. The CDR3 runs 15 residues. As DNA, the CDR3 is TGTGCCAGCAGTTTCCCCACTAGCGGGAGGCATGAGCAGTTCTTC. Translating it yields CASSFPTSGRHEQFF.

The chain combines TRBV5-1 with TRBJ2-6; D ambiguous. Trimming took off 2 bases at V and 2 bases at J, with 11 bases between the two ends. The germline gives CDR1 SGHRS, CDR2 YFSETQ. The CDR3 covers 16 residues. The CDR3 DNA sequence: TGCGCCAGCAGCTTATGGCAGAAAGCTGGGGCCAACGTCCTGACTTTC. It encodes CASSLWQKAGANVLTF.

The chain has TRBV4-1 and TRBJ2-1, with a tentative D call TRBD2 (5 bases). CDR1 is MGHRA and CDR2 is YSYEKL in the germline V gene. The CDR3 is 16 residues long. Trimming shortened V by 0 bases and J by 4 bases, and 13 bases separated the two germline ends. The CDR3 sequence: CASSQDSQRPYNEQFF. CDR3 coding DNA: TGCGCCAGCAGCCAAGATAGCCAGCGGCCTTACAATGAGCAGTTCTTC.

This clone was recorded once. V usage is TRBV7-2 and J usage is TRBJ2-7; 10 bases match TRBD2. The junction had 5 bases not matched to a gene; V was cut back by 3 bases and J by 0 bases. The CDR3 contains 16 residues. Germline CDR1 SGHTA, CDR2 FQGNSA. The CDR3 sequence is CASSFVAGGTSYEQYF. The DNA of the CDR3 is TGTGCCAGCAGCTTCGTAGCGGGAGGAACCTCCTACGAGCAGTACTTC.

This clone came up a few times. The chain couples TRBV7-9 to TRBJ2-1; D gene uncertain. V lost 1 base and J 5 bases, leaving 9 bases between the germline ends. The CDR3 runs to 14 residues. Germline V lookup: CDR1 SEHNR, CDR2 FQNEAQ (reference sequence). The CDR3 protein is CASSLDRADNEQFF. CDR3 DNA sequence: TGTGCCAGCAGCTTAGACAGAGCTGACAATGAGCAGTTCTTC.

The V and J genes are TRBV7-9 and TRBJ1-2; D may be TRBD1 (6 bases). V gave up 5 bases and J gave up 0 bases, with 16 bases separating them. Germline assignment: CDR1 SEHNR and CDR2 FQNEAQ (reference sequence). CDR3 length equals 16 residues. CDR3 region: CASSRTGTRTNYGYTF. In nucleotides, the CDR3 is TGTGCCAGCAGCCGAACCGGGACACGAACTAACTATGGCTACACCTTC.

The chain joins TRBV7-9 to TRBJ2-5; 11 nucleotides align to TRBD2. The V gene end was trimmed by 5 bases and the J gene end by 4 bases; junction bases not matched to a gene: 3. Germline-derived CDR1 and CDR2 are SEHNR and FQNEAQ (reference sequence). CDR3 length: 14 residues. CDR3 sequence reads: CASSPGTSGETQYF. For the CDR3, the DNA is TGTGCCAGCAGCCCCGGGACTAGCGGAGAGACCCAGTACTTC.

The chain has TRBV5-1 and TRBJ1-1; D unresolved. V was shortened by 0 bases and J by 1 base, with 7 bases between the two germline ends. CDR1 and CDR2 from the germline V gene are SGHRS and YFSETQ. This CDR3 has 14 residues. The CDR3: CASSLGAENTEAFF. The DNA for the CDR3 is TGCGCCAGCAGCTTGGGTGCAGAGAACACTGAAGCTTTCTTT.

J is TRBJ2-1 and V is TRBV4-3; possible D gene TRBD1, 5 bases. Germline V lookup: CDR1 LGHNA, CDR2 YSLEER. The CDR3 covers 15 residues. V was shortened by 0 bases and J by 2 bases, with 8 bases between the two germline ends. The CDR3: CASSQEAGTYNEQFF. CDR3 sequence (DNA): TGCGCCAGCAGCCAAGAGGCAGGGACCTACAATGAGCAGTTCTTC.